The entry below describes one T cell receptor (beta chain). Its antigen is unidentified. The CDR3 loop spans 15 amino acids. Between the trimmed V and J ends, which lost 8 bases and 0 bases, there was a span of 15 bases. Germline V CDR1 and CDR2: KGHSH, LQKENI. This entry is derived from a study of OX40 agonist ivuxolimab in advanced cancers. Points from the study as a whole: The study observed clonal expansion of CD4+ and CD8+ blood T cells by week 6 at 0.1 to 3.0 mg/kg. There were, on average, more expanded clones in CD8+ T cells than in CD4+.

If patients had autoimmune disease history or systemic immunosuppression, they were excluded. The protocol was immunoSEQ multiplex PCR, while the TCRdb copy is restricted to in-frame clones and leaves out a portion. Here the sample spans fewer than 100,000 clones, roughly 80% being singletons. The rearrangement joins TRBV18 to TRBJ2-3; D gene uncertain. This receptor was obtained from an adult with an advanced solid tumor such as melanoma, head and neck, liver or kidney cancer. The specimen comprised CD4+ or CD8+ T cells sorted from blood, sampled in a trial of the OX40 agonist ivuxolimab. The CDR3 sequence: CASLTMLTSTDTQYF. The DNA of the CDR3 is TGTGCCAGCCTGACCATGTTAACTAGCACAGATACGCAGTATTTT. Supplemented by reference TRBV18 and TRBJ2-3, the full variable domain reads NAGVMQNPRHLVRRRGQEARLRCSPMKGHSHVYWYRQLPEEGLKFMVYLQKENIIDESGMPKERFSAEFPKEGPSILRIQQVVRGDSAAYFCASLTMLTSTDTQYFGPGTRLTVL.